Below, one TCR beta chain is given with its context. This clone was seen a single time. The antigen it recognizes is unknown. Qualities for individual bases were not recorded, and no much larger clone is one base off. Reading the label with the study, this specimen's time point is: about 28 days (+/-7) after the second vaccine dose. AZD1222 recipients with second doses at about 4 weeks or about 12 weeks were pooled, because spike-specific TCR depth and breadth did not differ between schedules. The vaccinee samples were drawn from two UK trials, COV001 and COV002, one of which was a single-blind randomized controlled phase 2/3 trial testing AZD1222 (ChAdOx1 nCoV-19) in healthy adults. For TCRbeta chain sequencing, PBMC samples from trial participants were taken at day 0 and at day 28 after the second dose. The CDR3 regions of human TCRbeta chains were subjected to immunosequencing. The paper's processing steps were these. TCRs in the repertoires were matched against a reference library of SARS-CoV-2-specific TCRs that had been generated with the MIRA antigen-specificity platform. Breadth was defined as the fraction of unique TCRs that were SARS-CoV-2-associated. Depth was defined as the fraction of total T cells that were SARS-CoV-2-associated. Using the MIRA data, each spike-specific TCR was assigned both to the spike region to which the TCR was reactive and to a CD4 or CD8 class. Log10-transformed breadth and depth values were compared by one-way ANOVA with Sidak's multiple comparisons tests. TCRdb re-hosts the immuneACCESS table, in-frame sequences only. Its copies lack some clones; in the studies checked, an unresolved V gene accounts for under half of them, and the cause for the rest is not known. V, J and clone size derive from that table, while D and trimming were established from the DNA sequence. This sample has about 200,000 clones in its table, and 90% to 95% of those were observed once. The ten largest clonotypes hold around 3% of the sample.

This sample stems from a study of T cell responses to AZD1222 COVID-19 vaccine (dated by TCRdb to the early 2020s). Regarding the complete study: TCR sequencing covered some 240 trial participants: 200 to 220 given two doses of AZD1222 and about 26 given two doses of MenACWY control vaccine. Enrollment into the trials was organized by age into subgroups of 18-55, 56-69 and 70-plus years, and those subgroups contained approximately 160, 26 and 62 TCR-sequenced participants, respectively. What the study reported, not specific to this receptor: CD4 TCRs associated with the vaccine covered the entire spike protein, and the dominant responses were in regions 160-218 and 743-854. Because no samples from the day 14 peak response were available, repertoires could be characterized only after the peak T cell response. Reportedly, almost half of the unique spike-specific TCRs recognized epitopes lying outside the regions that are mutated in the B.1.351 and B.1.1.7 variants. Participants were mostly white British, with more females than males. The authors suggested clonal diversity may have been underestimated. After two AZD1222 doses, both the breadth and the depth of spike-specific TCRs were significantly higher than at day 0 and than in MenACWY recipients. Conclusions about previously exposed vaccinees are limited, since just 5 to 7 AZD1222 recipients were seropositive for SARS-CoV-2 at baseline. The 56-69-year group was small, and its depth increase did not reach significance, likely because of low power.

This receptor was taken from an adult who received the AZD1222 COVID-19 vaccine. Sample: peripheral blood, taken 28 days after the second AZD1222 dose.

For the CDR3, the sequence is CASSPGRPYSPLHF. The DNA sequence is given as TGTGCCAGCAGTCCCGGACGTCCCTATTCACCCCTCCACTTT. The sequence links TRBV6-5 to TRBJ1-6; no D gene call is confident. Measured from the cysteine to the phenylalanine, the CDR3 is 14 residues long. The read is trimmed to its CDR3 DNA, 42 bases read in frame from base 1. From a lookup of the germline V gene, CDR1 and CDR2 are MNHEY and SVGAGI. V was cut back by 5 bases and J by 8 bases, leaving a gap of 13 bases between them.